This T cell receptor (beta chain) comes out of a study of blood T cell repertoires in COVID-19. The wider study: The United States, Italy and Spain provided the acute and convalescent COVID-19 samples.

V dropped 0 bases and J dropped 0; count of bases not matched to a gene: 4. CDR3 length: 16 residues. Per germline, CDR1 MNHEY and CDR2 SMNVEV (reference sequence). Measured with immunoSEQ multiplex PCR; TCRdb has only the in-frame clones, and not every one. The sample has some 200,000 clones, 82% seen once. Self-reported history from a screening survey and questionnaire set each donor's cohort. The chain carries TRBV27 and TRBJ1-2, with 7 bases identical to TRBD1. The source of this sequence is a woman aged 55 to 70 with acute COVID-19. The sample was PBMCs or T cells enriched from blood (not recorded which). The CDR3 spells CASSLSTGAANYGYTF. In nucleotides, the CDR3 is TGTGCCAGCAGTTTATCAACAGGGGCGGCTAACTATGGCTACACCTTC.